This entry describes one TCR beta chain. Its antigen is currently unknown. Tagging with unique molecular identifiers was applied to individual cDNA molecules. Via MiXCR, TCRdb re-called the 5' RACE reads, giving one row per CDR3 protein. The sample records about 70,000 distinct CDR3 sequences, over 8% being singletons. This entry comes from a study of early T cells in non-severe SARS-CoV-2 infection. The wider study: The sequenced material was bulk RNA from unsorted whole blood, and its chains were unpaired. Overall study results and limits: Using VDJdb, the matching emphasized anti-spike CD8 responses while missing private and CD4 specificities.

V dropped 2 bases and J dropped 3 bases, with 2 bases sitting between them. The CDR3 contains 12 residues. Germline CDR1 and CDR2: SGHTA and FQGNSA. This chain joins TRBV7-2 and TRBJ2-1; no firm D call. This sample comprised whole blood, obtained at baseline. This clonotype was obtained from an adult who was a healthcare worker with PCR-confirmed SARS-CoV-2 infection or an uninfected control (not recorded which). The DNA of the CDR3 is TGTGCCAGCAGCTTATACTACAATGAGCAGTTCTTC. The encoded protein is CASSLYYNEQFF.